The present entry profiles one T cell receptor (beta chain) with its context. The identical CDR3 is also encoded by other nucleotide sequences in the sample. The authors sequenced unsorted PBMC DNA on ten immunoSEQ deep assay plates. Profiling relied on immunoSEQ multiplex PCR, and the TCRdb table lists in-frame clones only, not all of them. The repertoire consists of more than 450,000 clones, with 79% occurring once and the leading ten covering over 10%. This entry belongs to a study of shared clonotypes between healthy human individuals. CDR3 length: 14 residues. CDR1 and CDR2 (germline): SGHRS, YFSETQ. The V gene end was trimmed by 2 bases and the J gene end by 6 bases; junction bases not matched to a gene: 4.

The receptor comes from a woman between 40 and 55 years old in good health. Some clones in this sample may be carry-over from other donors' samples. Sequenced input: PBMCs. The chain combines TRBV5-1 with TRBJ1-1; 10 nucleotides match TRBD1. This CDR3 reads CASSLGQGGSEAFF. CDR3 sequence (DNA): TGCGCCAGCAGCTTAGGACAGGGGGGGTCTGAAGCTTTCTTT.